Listed below are T cell receptor beta chains from one sample, sequenced in a study of T cells and Merkel cell carcinoma outcomes. This table comes from immunoSEQ multiplex PCR, and its TCRdb copy is limited to in-frame clones, with some not included. The profile shows just over 15,000 clones, around 87% of them singletons. Material for sequencing was tumor tissue from Merkel cell carcinoma. The receptors were sampled from a human donor with Merkel cell carcinoma. Each CDR3 is given with its conserved first and last residue. The D gene is left open where the match is weak. Size is omitted from some rows. Given values are once, few, many or a class for expanded clones.

-	TRBV21-1	14	-	TRBJ2-5	CASSKRGPEETQYF	TGTGCCAGCAGCAAAAGGGGGCCAGAAGAGACCCAGTACTTC
-	TRBV21-1	13	few	TRBJ1-6	CASSRGRESPLHF	TGTGCCAGCAGCAGGGGCAGGGAATCACCCCTCCACTTT
-	TRBV2	15	-	TRBJ2-1	CASSVAGFSYNEQFF	TGTGCCAGCAGTGTGGCGGGGTTCTCCTACAATGAGCAGTTCTTC
TRBD1	TRBV9	16	-	TRBJ2-5	CASSVAGQGMGETQYF	TGTGCCAGCAGCGTCGCAGGACAGGGTATGGGAGAGACCCAGTACTTC
TRBD2	TRBV5-4	16	-	TRBJ2-6	CASSHPGGSGANVLTF	TGTGCCAGCAGCCACCCGGGGGGCTCTGGGGCCAACGTCCTGACTTTC
-	TRBV5-1	16	once	TRBJ2-3	CASSLAAPAPTDTQYF	TGCGCCAGCAGCTTGGCAGCCCCGGCTCCCACAGATACGCAGTATTTT
TRBD2	TRBV2	15	-	TRBJ2-5	CASIEGGAGGETQYF	TGTGCCAGCATTGAGGGGGGCGCGGGAGGAGAGACCCAGTACTTC
-	TRBV11-2	13	-	TRBJ2-5	CASSSIWMETQYF	TGTGCCAGCAGCTCCATATGGATGGAGACCCAGTACTTC
TRBD2	TRBV6-1	15	-	TRBJ2-5	CASRGGDGVGETQYF	TGTGCCAGCAGGGGGGGGGACGGGGTTGGAGAGACCCAGTACTTC
TRBD1	TRBV28	15	-	TRBJ1-1	CASSNLRQGGTEAFF	TGTGCCAGCAGTAACCTACGACAGGGCGGGACTGAAGCTTTCTTT
-	TRBV4-2	15	-	TRBJ1-5	CASSQGPQGNQPQHF	TGTGCCAGCAGCCAAGGGCCCCAGGGTAATCAGCCCCAGCATTTT
-	TRBV18	13	-	TRBJ2-1	CASSPGLKDEQFF	TGTGCCAGCTCACCAGGGTTAAAGGATGAGCAGTTCTTC
-	TRBV6-5	13	-	TRBJ2-5	CASSLTSQETQYF	TGTGCCAGCAGTCTGACATCCCAAGAGACCCAGTACTTC
-	TRBV27	16	once	TRBJ1-1	CASSRDSSSMNTEAFF	TGTGCCAGCTCAAGGGACTCAAGCTCCATGAACACTGAAGCTTTCTTT
-	TRBV27	14	-	TRBJ2-1	CASHKRDRYNEQFF	TGTGCCAGCCACAAACGCGACAGGTACAATGAGCAGTTCTTC
-	TRBV7-9	17	-	TRBJ2-3	CASSQPRGGADTDTQYF	TGTGCTAGCAGCCAACCTCGCGGTGGGGCGGACACAGATACGCAGTATTTT
-	TRBV2	14	-	TRBJ1-1	CASSVGHENTEAFF	TGTGCCAGCAGCGTGGGACACGAAAACACTGAAGCTTTCTTT
-	TRBV29-1	15	-	TRBJ2-2	CSTRSGGKDTGELFF	TGCAGCACTAGGAGTGGAGGGAAGGACACCGGGGAGCTGTTTTTT
-	TRBV27	15	-	TRBJ2-1	CASSFGTGEYNEQFF	TGTGCCAGCAGTTTTGGAACAGGAGAGTACAATGAGCAGTTCTTC
TRBD2	TRBV5-4	20	-	TRBJ2-3	CASSLGLAVVSRSSTDTQYF	TGTGCCAGCAGCCTAGGACTAGCTGTCGTGTCGAGGTCCAGCACAGATACGCAGTATTTT
TRBD2	TRBV19	16	-	TRBJ2-7	CASSVPRGLAGDEQYF	TGTGCCAGTAGTGTCCCCCGCGGACTAGCGGGAGACGAGCAGTACTTC
-	TRBV5-8	14	once	TRBJ1-5	CASSLFTFFQPQHF	TGTGCCAGCAGCTTGTTTACGTTTTTTCAGCCCCAGCATTTT
TRBD2	TRBV5-1	19	-	TRBJ2-3	CASSSTGLAIRRRTDTQYF	TGCGCCAGCAGCTCAACGGGACTAGCGATCCGACGACGCACAGATACGCAGTATTTT
TRBD2	TRBV9	14	-	TRBJ2-7	CASSVSSGGYEQYF	TGTGCCAGCAGCGTCTCTAGCGGGGGATACGAGCAGTACTTC
-	TRBV6-5	15	-	TRBJ2-5	CASSPAGAGRQTQYF	TGTGCCAGCAGTCCAGCGGGCGCGGGGCGTCAGACCCAGTACTTC
TRBD1	TRBV11-2	15	-	TRBJ2-2	CASRLRGLDTGELFF	TGTGCCAGCAGGCTCAGGGGGCTGGACACCGGGGAGCTGTTTTTT
-	TRBV5-8	12	-	TRBJ1-5	CASSLRNQSQHF	TGTGCCAGCAGCCTCCGGAATCAGTCCCAGCATTTT
-	TRBV11-2	13	-	TRBJ1-4	CASNIGTREKLFF	TGTGCCAGCAACATAGGGACGCGGGAAAAACTGTTTTTT
-	TRBV19	12	-	TRBJ1-4	CASGGRNEKLFF	TGTGCCAGTGGAGGCAGGAATGAAAAACTGTTTTTT
-	TRBV5-1	16	-	TRBJ1-3	CASSLGGSGSGNTIYF	TGCGCCAGCAGCTTGGGGGGCTCTGGCTCTGGAAACACCATATATTTT
-	TRBV18	15	once	TRBJ2-1	CASSPPNAYGNEQFF	TGTGCCAGCTCACCACCCAATGCCTACGGCAATGAGCAGTTCTTC
TRBD2	TRBV7-9	16	-	TRBJ2-1	CASSYPGLAGVNEQFF	TGTGCCAGCAGCTACCCGGGACTAGCGGGGGTCAATGAGCAGTTCTTC
-	TRBV15	15	-	TRBJ1-2	CATSREVATNYGYTF	TGTGCCACCAGCAGAGAGGTGGCTACCAACTATGGCTACACCTTC
-	TRBV14	14	-	TRBJ1-2	CASSQVSGIGGYTF	TGTGCCAGCAGCCAAGTGTCCGGGATCGGTGGCTACACCTTC
TRBD1	TRBV5-4	15	-	TRBJ1-1	CASSYGTAANTEAFF	TGTGCCAGCAGCTACGGGACAGCAGCGAACACTGAAGCTTTCTTT
-	TRBV27	14	-	TRBJ1-1	CASSFNSANTEAFF	TGTGCCAGCAGTTTCAACAGTGCGAACACTGAAGCTTTCTTT
-	TRBV5-5	14	-	TRBJ1-1	CASSLQRWGTEAFF	TGTGCCAGCAGCTTGCAGCGGTGGGGCACTGAAGCTTTCTTT
-	TRBV6-6	14	-	TRBJ2-7	CASSYLGDSYEQYF	TGTGCCAGCAGTTACCTTGGGGACTCCTACGAGCAGTACTTC
TRBD1	TRBV25-1	14	-	TRBJ2-7	CASSAETGAYEQYF	TGTGCCAGCAGTGCTGAGACAGGGGCTTACGAGCAGTACTTC